This is a list of T cell receptor beta chains from one sample in a study of T cell changes during pregnancy in multiple sclerosis. Some clones are missing from TCRdb's copy, which holds only in-frame ones; the method was immunoSEQ multiplex PCR. The profile shows tens of thousands of clones, around 92% of them singletons. Sequenced material: peripheral blood, taken in the second trimester of pregnancy. Receptor source: a female donor in good health, enrolled as a control in a pregnancy study. The CDR3 runs from the conserved cysteine through the conserved F or W. The D gene is left open where the match is weak. Clone size is stated in some rows and not others, as once, few, many or a class when expanded.

>TRBV27|.|.|TRBJ2-7
TGTGCCAGCAGTTTATCCGGGACTTATTCCTACGAGCAGTACTTC
CASSLSGTYSYEQYF
>TRBV7-2|.|.|TRBJ2-3
TGTGCCAGCGGGCTAGTCAGCGGGGATACGCAGTATTTT
CASGLVSGDTQYF
>TRBV11-2|.|TRBD2|TRBJ2-5
TGTGCCAGCAGCCCGCTAGCGGATCAAGAGACCCAGTACTTC
CASSPLADQETQYF
>TRBV27|.|TRBD1|TRBJ2-7
TGTGCCAGCAGTCGACAGGGCTCCTACGAGCAGTACTTC
CASSRQGSYEQYF
>TRBV6-1|.|TRBD1|TRBJ2-7
TGTGCCAGCAGTGAGATGGACAGGGTAGTAGGGTTC
CASSEMDRVVGF
>TRBV28|once|.|TRBJ1-3
TGTGCCAGCAGTTTATACAGCCGGCTTAACACCATATATTTT
CASSLYSRLNTIYF
>TRBV5-1|.|TRBD1|TRBJ2-1
TGCGCCAGCAGCCCCGGGACAGGGGGACGGAATGAGCAGTTCTTC
CASSPGTGGRNEQFF
>TRBV7-9|.|.|TRBJ1-2
TGTGCCAGCAGCTTAAACTCCGGGTACACCTTC
CASSLNSGYTF
>TRBV28|.|.|TRBJ1-2
TGTGCCAGCAGTCCACAGGGACGGCGAGGCTACACCTTC
CASSPQGRRGYTF
>TRBV5-6|once|TRBD2|TRBJ2-5
TGTGCCAGCAGCTTGGAAACGGCCGCGGGAGAAGAGACCCAGTACTTC
CASSLETAAGEETQYF
>TRBV19|.|TRBD1|TRBJ2-7
TGTGCCAGTAGTATTACAGGGGCGCCCGCCGAGCAGTACTTC
CASSITGAPAEQYF
>TRBV7-9|.|TRBD1|TRBJ2-3
TGTGCCAGCGGGACAGGGGGAACAGATACGCAGTATTTT
CASGTGGTDTQYF
>TRBV9|.|.|TRBJ1-5
TGTGCCAGCAGCGTAGACCCCTATAGCAATCAGCCCCAGCATTTT
CASSVDPYSNQPQHF
>TRBV19|.|TRBD1|TRBJ1-5
TGTGCCAGTAATTTACAGGGGGCATTTCAGCCCCAGCATTTT
CASNLQGAFQPQHF
>TRBV25-1|few|TRBD2|TRBJ2-2
TGTGCCAGCACCAGGACTAGCGGGAACACCGGGGAGCTGTTTTTT
CASTRTSGNTGELFF
>TRBV13|.|TRBD2|TRBJ2-5
TGTGCCAGCAGCTTAGTTCCTAGCGGGGGGAATTTCCCTAAAGAGACCCAGTACTTC
CASSLVPSGGNFPKETQYF
>TRBV30|.|TRBD1|TRBJ1-2
TGTGCGCTCCCCCGCCGGGGGACAGGGGGTTTGGGCGGCTACACCTTC
CALPRRGTGGLGGYTF
>TRBV7-6|.|.|TRBJ1-4
TGTGCCAGCAGCTTAGGGATCCAGGGCGGAAAACTGTTTTTT
CASSLGIQGGKLFF
>TRBV19|.|TRBD1|TRBJ1-1
TGTGCCAGTAGCCTCTCAGGGGGACGGACTGAAGCTTTCTTT
CASSLSGGRTEAFF
>TRBV7-3|.|.|TRBJ1-2
TGTGCCAGCAGGGGCCCAGGGATGTATGGCTACACCTTC
CASRGPGMYGYTF
>TRBV4-2|.|TRBD1|TRBJ1-4
TGTGCCAGCAGCCAAGATCGACAGGGGTTTCTGTTTTTT
CASSQDRQGFLFF
>TRBV5-1|.|.|TRBJ2-7
TGCGCCAGCAGCAGTAACAGTTACGAGCAGTACTTC
CASSSNSYEQYF
>TRBV2|.|TRBD2|TRBJ2-2
TGTGCCAGCAGGGGGACTAGCGGGAGATCGAACACCGGGGAGCTGTTTTTT
CASRGTSGRSNTGELFF
>TRBV29-1|.|.|TRBJ2-1
TGCAGCGCCGCAGGCCCCAGTGGTACTTCCTACAATGAGCAGTTCTTC
CSAAGPSGTSYNEQFF
>TRBV5-1|.|.|TRBJ1-1
TGCGCCAGCAGCGTTGTGGGGGGGGGTGGGAACACTGAAGCTTTCTTT
CASSVVGGGGNTEAFF
>TRBV4-2|.|TRBD2|TRBJ2-2
TGTGCCAGCAGCCAAGGGGTAGCGGGAGCCGGGGAGCTGTTTTTT
CASSQGVAGAGELFF
>TRBV7-2|.|TRBD2|TRBJ2-1
TGTGCCAGCAGCCGTCCCCTACTAGCGGGAGGCGGGGCCAATGAGCAGTTCTTC
CASSRPLLAGGGANEQFF
>TRBV5-5|once|TRBD1|TRBJ1-4
TGTGCCAGCAGCTTGTCAGCAGGGGGCGAGACTAATGAAAAACTGTTTTTT
CASSLSAGGETNEKLFF
>TRBV10-1|.|.|TRBJ2-3
TGCGCCAGCAGTGAGTCTGGGGCACTCACAGATACGCAGTATTTT
CASSESGALTDTQYF